This T cell receptor (beta chain) originates from a study of T cell clones after liver transplantation. Study-level information: Post-transplant blood was tracked for graft-donor-reactive T cell clones identified in a pre-transplant mixed lymphocyte reaction.

Using immunoSEQ multiplex PCR, the repertoire was profiled, and TCRdb retains in-frame clones only, with some absent. Among around 97,000 clones listed, about 80% were seen once. Study findings and constraints: A significant post-transplant drop in circulating graft-donor-reactive CD4 TCRbeta sequences occurred in most of the 8 subjects. Graft donor-reactive T cells may have migrated into the graft rather than being deleted.

The CDR3 is made up of 15 amino acids. Germline V gene lookup returns CDR1 SGHVS and CDR2 FNYEAQ. V dropped 2 bases and J dropped 5 bases, with 16 bases sitting between them. This clone was recorded once. Its cognate antigen is unknown. Sorting of unstimulated PBMCs yielded separate CD3+CD4+ and CD3+CD8+ fractions. The sequencing used CD4+ T cells from blood, collected around 49 months after liver transplant. The origin of this receptor is a human patient who received a liver transplant. Some T cells may be graft donor cells. The chain uses TRBV7-6 and TRBJ2-7, with D tentatively TRBD1 (5 bases). DNA for the CDR3: TGTGCCAGCAGCTTAATAGCTCAAGGGGTTGACGAGCAGTACTTC. This codes for CASSLIAQGVDEQYF.